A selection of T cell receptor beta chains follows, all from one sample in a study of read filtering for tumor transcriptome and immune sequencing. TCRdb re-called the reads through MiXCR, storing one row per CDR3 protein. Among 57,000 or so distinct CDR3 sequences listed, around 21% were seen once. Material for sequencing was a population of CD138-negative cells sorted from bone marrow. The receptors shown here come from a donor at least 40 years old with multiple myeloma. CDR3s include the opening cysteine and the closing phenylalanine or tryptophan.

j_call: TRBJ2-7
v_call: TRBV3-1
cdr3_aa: CASSPAGSSYEQYF

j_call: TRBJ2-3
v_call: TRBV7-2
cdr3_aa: CASSHTQAGTGGTDTQYF

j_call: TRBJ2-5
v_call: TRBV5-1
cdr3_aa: CASSLSGQETQYF

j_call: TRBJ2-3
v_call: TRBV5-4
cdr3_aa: CASSLKGGGTQYF

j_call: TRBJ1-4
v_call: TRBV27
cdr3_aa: CASSPGQGAKKLFF

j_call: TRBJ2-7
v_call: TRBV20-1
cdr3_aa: CNAREETRREQYF

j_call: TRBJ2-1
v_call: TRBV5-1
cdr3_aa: CASSPSGGGLYNEQFF

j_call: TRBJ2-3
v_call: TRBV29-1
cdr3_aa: CSGRWGQMDTQYF

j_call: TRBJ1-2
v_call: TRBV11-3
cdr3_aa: CASSLTQAHGYTF

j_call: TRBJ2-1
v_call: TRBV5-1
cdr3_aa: CASSSLRGRGNEQFF

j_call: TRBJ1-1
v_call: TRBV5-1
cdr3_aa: CASRAGLDNTEAFF

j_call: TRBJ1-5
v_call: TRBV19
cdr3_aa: CATGTVPNQPQHF

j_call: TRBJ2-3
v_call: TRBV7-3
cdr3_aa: CASSPRERGGTDTQYF

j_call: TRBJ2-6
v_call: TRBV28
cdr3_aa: CASTPGSGTGANVLTF

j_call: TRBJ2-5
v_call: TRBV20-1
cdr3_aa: CSARVERYQETQYF

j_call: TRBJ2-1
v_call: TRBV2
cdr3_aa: CASNRLAGAPGVDNEQFF

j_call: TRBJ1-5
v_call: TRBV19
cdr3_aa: CASSIVSQPQHF

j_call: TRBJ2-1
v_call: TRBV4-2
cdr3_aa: CASSQTSGRALNEQFF

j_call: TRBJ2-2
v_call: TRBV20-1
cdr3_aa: CSALSGANTGELFF

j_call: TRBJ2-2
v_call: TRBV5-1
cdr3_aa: CASSLEDTGRTGELFF

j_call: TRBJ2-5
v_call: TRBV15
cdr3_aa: CATSPLVSSGDQETQYF

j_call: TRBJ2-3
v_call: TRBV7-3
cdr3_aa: CASAMGYRGSTDTQYF

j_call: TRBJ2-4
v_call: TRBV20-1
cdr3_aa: CSAPGRGRKAKNIQYF

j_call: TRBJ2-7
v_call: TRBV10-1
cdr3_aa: CASSPGTGIRNYEQYF

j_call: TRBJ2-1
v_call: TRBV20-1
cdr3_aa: CSASGARSTYNEQFF

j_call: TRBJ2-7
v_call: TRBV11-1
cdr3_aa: CASSLGTSGRARPLEQYF

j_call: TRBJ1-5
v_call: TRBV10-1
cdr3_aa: CARDSNQPQHF

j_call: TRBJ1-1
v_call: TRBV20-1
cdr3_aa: CSGLGVNTEAFF

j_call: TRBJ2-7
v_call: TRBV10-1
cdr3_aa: CASSESTEFYEQYF

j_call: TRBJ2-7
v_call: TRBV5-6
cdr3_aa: CASSLWGLADSYEQYF

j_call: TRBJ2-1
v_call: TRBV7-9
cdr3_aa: CASIRDSSYNEQFF